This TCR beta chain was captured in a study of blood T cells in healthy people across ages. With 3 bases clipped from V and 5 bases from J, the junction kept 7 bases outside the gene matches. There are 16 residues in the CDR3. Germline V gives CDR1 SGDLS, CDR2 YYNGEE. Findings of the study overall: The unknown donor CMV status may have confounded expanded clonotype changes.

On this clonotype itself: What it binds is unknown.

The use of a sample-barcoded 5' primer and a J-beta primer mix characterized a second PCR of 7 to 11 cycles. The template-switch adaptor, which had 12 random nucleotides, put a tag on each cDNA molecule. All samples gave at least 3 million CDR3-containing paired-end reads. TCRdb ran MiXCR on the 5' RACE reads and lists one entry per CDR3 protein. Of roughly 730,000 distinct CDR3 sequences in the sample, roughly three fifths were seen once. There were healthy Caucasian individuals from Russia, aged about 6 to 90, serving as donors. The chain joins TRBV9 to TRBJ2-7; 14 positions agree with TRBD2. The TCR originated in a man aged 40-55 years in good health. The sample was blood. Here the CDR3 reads CASSGGTSGSSNEQYF. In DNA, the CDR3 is TGTGCCAGCAGCGGGGGGACTAGCGGGAGTTCTAACGAGCAGTACTTC.